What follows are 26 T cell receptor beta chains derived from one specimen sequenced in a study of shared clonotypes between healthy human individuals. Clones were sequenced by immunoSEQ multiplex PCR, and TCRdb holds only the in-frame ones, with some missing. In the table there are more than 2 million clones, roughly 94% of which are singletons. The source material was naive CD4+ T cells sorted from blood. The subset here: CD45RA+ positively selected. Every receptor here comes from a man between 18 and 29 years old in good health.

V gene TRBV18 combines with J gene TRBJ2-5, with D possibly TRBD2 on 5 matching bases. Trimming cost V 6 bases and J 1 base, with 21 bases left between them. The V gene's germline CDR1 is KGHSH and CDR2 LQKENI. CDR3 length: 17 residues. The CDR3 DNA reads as TGTGCCAGCTCCCCTCCGGGGTCCCTGGGGTCCCAAGAGACCCAGTACTTC. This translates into CASSPPGSLGSQETQYF.

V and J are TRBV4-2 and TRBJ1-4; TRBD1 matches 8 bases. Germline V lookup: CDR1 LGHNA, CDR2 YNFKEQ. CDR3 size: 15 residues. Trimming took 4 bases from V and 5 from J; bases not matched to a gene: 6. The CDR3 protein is CASSPPGQANEKLFF. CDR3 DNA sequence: TGTGCCAGCAGCCCACCGGGACAGGCGAATGAAAAACTGTTTTTT.

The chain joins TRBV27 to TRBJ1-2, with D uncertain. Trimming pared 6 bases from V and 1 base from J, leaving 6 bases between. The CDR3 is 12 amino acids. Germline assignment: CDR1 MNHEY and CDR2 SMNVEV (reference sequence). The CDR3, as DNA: TGTGCCAGCAGGACGTATAACTATGGCTACACCTTC. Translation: CASRTYNYGYTF.

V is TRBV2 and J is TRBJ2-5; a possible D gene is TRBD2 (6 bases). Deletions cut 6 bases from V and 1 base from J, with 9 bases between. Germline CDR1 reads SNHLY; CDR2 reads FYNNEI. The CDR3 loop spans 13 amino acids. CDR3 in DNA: TGTGCCAGCAGAGGGGACTTCCAAGAGACCCAGTACTTC. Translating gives CASRGDFQETQYF.

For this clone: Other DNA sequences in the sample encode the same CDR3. Here the CDR3 DNA reads TGTGCCAGCAGTTACTCGTCGCGCTCCTACGAGCAGTACTTC. This gives the protein CASSYSSRSYEQYF. The V gene is TRBV6-5, the J gene TRBJ2-7; D remains ambiguous. V was clipped by 0 bases and J by 0 bases, with 6 bases between them. From germline, CDR1 is MNHEY and CDR2 SVGAGI. The CDR3 extends over 14 amino acids.

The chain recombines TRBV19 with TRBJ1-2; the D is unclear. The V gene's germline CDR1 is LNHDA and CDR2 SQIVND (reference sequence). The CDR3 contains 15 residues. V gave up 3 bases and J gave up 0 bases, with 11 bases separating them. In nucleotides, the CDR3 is TGTGCCAGTAGTATTCAGTTGGGAGCTAACTATGGCTACACCTTC. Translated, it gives CASSIQLGANYGYTF.

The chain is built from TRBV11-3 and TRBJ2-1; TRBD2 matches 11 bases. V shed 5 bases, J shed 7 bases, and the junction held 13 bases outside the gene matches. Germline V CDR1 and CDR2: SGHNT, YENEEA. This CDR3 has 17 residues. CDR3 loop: CASSLGATSGSYNEQFF. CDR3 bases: TGTGCCAGCAGCCTAGGGGCCACTAGCGGGAGCTATAATGAGCAGTTCTTC. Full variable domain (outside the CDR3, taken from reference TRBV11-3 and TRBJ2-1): EAGVVQSPRYKIIEKKQPVAFWCNPISGHNTLYWYLQNLGQGPELLIRYENEEAVDDSQLPKDRFSAERLKGVDSTLKIQPAELGDSAVYLCASSLGATSGSYNEQFFGPGTRLTVL.

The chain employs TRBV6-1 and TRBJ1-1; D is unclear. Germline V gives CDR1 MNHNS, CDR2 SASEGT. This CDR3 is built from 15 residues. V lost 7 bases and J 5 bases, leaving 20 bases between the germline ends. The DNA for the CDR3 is TGTGCCAGCAAAAGGGCGATGTTTGATATTACTGAAGCTTTCTTT. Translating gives CASKRAMFDITEAFF.

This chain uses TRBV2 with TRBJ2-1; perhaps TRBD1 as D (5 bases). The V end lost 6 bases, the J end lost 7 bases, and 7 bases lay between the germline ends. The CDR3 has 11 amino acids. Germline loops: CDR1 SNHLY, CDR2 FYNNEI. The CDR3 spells CASSRANEQFF. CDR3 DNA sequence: TGTGCCAGCAGCAGGGCAAATGAGCAGTTCTTC.

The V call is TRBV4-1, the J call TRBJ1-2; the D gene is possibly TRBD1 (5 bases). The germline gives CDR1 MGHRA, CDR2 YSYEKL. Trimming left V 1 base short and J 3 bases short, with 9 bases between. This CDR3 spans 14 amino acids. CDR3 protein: CASSQAAGYYGYTF. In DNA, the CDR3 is TGCGCCAGCAGCCAAGCAGCAGGGTACTATGGCTACACCTTC.

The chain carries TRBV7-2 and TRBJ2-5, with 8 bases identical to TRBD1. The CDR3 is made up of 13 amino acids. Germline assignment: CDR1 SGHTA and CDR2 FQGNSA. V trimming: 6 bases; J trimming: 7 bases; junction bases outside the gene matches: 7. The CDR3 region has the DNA TGTGCCAGCAGTTCGGGACAGGCGGGGACCCAGTACTTC. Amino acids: CASSSGQAGTQYF.

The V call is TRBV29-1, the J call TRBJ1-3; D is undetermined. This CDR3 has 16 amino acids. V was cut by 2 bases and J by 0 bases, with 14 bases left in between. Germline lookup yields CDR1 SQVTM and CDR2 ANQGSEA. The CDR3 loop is CSVEIGGSYSGNTIYF. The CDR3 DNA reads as TGCAGCGTTGAAATCGGTGGCTCCTACTCTGGAAACACCATATATTTT.

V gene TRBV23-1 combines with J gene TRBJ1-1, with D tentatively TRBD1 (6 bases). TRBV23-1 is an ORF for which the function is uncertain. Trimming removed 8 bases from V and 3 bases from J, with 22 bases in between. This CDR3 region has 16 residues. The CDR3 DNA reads TGCGCCAGCGTTTCCGAGTGGGGGGGGCAGGACACTGAAGCTTTCTTT. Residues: CASVSEWGGQDTEAFF.

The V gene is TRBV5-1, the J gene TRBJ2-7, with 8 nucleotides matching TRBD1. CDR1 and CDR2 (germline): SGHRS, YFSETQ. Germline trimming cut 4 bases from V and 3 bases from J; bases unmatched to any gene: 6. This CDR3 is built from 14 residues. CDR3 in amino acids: CASSLRQGNYEQYF. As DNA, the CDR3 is TGCGCCAGCAGCCTTCGACAGGGGAACTACGAGCAGTACTTC.

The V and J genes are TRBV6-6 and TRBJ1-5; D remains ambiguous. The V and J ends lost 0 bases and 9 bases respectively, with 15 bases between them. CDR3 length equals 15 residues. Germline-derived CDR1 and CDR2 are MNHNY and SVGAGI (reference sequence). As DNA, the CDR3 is TGTGCCAGCAGTTACTCGTTGGCAGGCAACCGGCCCCAGCATTTT. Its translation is CASSYSLAGNRPQHF.

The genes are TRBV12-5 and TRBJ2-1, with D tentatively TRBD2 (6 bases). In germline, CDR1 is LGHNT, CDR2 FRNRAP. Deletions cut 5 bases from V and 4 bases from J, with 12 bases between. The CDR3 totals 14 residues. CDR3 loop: CASGISGLYNEQFF. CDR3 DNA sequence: TGTGCTAGTGGTATCTCGGGACTTTACAATGAGCAGTTCTTC.

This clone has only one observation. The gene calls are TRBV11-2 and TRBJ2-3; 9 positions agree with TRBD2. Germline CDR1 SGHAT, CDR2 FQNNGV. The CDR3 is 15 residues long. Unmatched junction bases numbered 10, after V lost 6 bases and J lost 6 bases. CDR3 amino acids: CASRSRLADEDTQYF. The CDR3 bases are TGTGCCAGCAGATCCAGACTAGCGGACGAGGATACGCAGTATTTT. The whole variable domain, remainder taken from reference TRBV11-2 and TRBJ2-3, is EAGVAQSPRYKIIEKRQSVAFWCNPISGHATLYWYQQILGQGPKLLIQFQNNGVVDDSQLPKDRFSAERLKGVDSTLKIQPAKLEDSAVYLCASRSRLADEDTQYFGPGTRLTVL.

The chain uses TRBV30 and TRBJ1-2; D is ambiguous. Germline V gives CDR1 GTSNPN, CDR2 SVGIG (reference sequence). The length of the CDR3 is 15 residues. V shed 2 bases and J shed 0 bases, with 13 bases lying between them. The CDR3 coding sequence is TGTGCCTGGAGTAGGCAGGCGCTGTCTAACTATGGCTACACCTTC. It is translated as CAWSRQALSNYGYTF.

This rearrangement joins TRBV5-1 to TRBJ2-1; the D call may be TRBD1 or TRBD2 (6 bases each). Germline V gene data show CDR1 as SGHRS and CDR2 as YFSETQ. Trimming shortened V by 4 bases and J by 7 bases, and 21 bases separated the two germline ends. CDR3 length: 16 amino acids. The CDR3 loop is CASSMGGYLTGNEQFF. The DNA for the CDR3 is TGCGCCAGCAGCATGGGAGGATATCTCACAGGGAATGAGCAGTTCTTC.

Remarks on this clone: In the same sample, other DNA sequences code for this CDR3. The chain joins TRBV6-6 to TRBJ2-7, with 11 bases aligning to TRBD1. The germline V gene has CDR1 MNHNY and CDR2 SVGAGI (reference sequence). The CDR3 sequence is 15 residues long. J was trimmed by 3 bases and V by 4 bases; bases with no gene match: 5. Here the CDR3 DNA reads TGTGCCAGCAGTTTTCCGGGACAGGGGGACTACGAGCAGTACTTC. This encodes CASSFPGQGDYEQYF.

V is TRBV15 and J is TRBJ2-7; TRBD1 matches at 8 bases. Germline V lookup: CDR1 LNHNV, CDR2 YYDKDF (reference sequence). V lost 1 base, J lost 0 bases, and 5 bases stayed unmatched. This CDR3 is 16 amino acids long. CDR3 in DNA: TGTGCCACCAGCAGAGTAGACAGGGGTGGCTCCTACGAGCAGTACTTC. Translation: CATSRVDRGGSYEQYF.

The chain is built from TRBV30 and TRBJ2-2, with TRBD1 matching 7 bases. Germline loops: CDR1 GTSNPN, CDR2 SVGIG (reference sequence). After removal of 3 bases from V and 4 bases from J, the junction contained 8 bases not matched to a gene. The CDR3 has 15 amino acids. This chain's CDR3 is CAWRLTGQLTGELFF. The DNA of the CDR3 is TGTGCCTGGAGATTAACGGGACAGCTCACCGGGGAGCTGTTTTTT.

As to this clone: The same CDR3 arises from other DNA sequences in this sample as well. CDR3 residues: CASSLATGNTEAFF. In DNA, the CDR3 is TGCGCCAGCAGCTTGGCCACGGGGAACACTGAAGCTTTCTTT. The rearrangement links TRBV5-1 to TRBJ1-1; D gene unclear. Germline CDR1 reads SGHRS; CDR2 reads YFSETQ. CDR3 length: 14 amino acids. The V end was cut by 0 bases, the J end by 1 base, with 7 bases between. Full variable domain (rest looked up from reference TRBV5-1 and TRBJ1-1): KAGVTQTPRYLIKTRGQQVTLSCSPISGHRSVSWYQQTPGQGLQFLFEYFSETQRNKGNFPGRFSGRQFSNSRSEMNVSTLELGDSALYLCASSLATGNTEAFFGQGTRLTVV.

The CDR3 DNA follows: TGTGCCAGCTCACCACTACTAGCGGGAGGGCCGGGAAATGAGCAGTTCTTC. Amino acid sequence: CASSPLLAGGPGNEQFF. The chain is built from TRBV18 and TRBJ2-1; 13 bases map to TRBD2. The CDR3 extends over 17 amino acids. Germline V gene lookup returns CDR1 KGHSH and CDR2 LQKENI. The ends lost 1 base at V and 7 bases at J; junction bases unmatched: 7.

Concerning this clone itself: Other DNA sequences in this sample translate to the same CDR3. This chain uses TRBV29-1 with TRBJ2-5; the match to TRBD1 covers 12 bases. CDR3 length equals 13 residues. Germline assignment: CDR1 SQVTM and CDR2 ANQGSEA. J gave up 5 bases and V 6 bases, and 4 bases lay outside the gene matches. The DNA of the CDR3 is TGCAGCGTCGGGACAGGGGGCCTTGAGACCCAGTACTTC. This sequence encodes CSVGTGGLETQYF.

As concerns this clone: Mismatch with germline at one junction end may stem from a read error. As DNA, the CDR3 is TGTGCTAGCAGCTTAGCGTTAGACAGGGTAACCTACAATGAGCAGTTCTTC. Its protein is CASSLALDRVTYNEQFF. This chain connects TRBV7-7 to TRBJ2-1, with 7 bases lining up with TRBD1. CDR3 size: 17 residues. Germline loops: CDR1 SSHAT, CDR2 FNYEAQ (reference sequence).